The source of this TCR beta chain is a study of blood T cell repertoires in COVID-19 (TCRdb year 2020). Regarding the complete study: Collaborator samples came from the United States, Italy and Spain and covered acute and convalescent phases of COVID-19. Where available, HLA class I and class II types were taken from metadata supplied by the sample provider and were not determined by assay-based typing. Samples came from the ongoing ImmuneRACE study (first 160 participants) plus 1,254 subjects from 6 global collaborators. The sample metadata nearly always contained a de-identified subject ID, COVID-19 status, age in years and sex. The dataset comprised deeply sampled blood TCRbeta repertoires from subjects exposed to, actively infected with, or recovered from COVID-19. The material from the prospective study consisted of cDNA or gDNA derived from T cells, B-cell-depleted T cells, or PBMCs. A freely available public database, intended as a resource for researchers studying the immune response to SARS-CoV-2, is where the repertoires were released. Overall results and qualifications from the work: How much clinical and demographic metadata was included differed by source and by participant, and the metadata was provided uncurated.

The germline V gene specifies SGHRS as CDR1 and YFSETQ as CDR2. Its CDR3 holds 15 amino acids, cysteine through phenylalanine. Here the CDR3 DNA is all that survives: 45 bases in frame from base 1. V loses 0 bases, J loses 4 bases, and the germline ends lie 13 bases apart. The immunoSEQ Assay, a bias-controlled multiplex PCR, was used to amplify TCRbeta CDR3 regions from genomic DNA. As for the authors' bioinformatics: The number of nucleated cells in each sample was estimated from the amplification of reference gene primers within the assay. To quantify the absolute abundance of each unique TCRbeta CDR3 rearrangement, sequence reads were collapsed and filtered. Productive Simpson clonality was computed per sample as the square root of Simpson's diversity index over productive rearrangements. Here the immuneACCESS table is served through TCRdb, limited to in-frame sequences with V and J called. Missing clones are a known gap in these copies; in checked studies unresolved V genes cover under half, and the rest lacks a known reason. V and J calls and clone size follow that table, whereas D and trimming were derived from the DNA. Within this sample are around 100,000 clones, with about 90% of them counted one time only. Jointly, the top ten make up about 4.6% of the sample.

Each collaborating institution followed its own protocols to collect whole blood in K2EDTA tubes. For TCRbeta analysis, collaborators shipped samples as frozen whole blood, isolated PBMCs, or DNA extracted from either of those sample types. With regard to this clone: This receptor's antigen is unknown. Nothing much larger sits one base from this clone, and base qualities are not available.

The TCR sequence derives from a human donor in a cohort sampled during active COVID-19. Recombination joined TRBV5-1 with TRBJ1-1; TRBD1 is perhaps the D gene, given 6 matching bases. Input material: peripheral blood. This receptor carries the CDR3 CASSLGGGRVTEAFF. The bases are TGCGCCAGCAGCTTGGGAGGGGGAAGGGTCACTGAAGCTTTCTTT.